This TCR beta chain appears in the sequencing data of a study of cytomegalovirus exposure and HLA in healthy donors. This clone was recorded a few times. The study ran its PCR with 60 Vbeta and 13 Jbeta primers. Generated by immunoSEQ multiplex PCR, the TCRdb table keeps only in-frame clones and is missing some. The sample holds about 110,000 clones, roughly 68% seen once. The CDR3 covers 15 residues. Germline V gives CDR1 MNHEY, CDR2 SVGAGI. J was trimmed by 7 bases and V by 6 bases; bases with no gene match: 8. The chain recombines TRBV6-5 with TRBJ1-6, with 8 positions matching TRBD1. Sequenced material: PBMCs. The sequence came from a woman aged 25 to 39 in good health and CMV-seronegative. The CDR3 DNA reads TGTGCCAGCAGCCCGACAGGGGAAGGGAATTCACCCCTCCACTTT. Its translation is CASSPTGEGNSPLHF.